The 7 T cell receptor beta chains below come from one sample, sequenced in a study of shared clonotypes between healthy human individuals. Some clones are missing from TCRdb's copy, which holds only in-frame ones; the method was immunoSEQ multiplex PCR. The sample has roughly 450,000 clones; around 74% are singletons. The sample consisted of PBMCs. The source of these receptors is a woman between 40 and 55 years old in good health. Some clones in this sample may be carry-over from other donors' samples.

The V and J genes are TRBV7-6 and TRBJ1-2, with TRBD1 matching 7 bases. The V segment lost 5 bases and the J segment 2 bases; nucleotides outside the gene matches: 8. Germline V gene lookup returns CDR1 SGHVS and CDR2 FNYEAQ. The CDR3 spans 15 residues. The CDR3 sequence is CASSPLQGGNYGYTF. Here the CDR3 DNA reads TGTGCCAGCAGCCCCCTTCAGGGGGGGAACTATGGCTACACCTTC.

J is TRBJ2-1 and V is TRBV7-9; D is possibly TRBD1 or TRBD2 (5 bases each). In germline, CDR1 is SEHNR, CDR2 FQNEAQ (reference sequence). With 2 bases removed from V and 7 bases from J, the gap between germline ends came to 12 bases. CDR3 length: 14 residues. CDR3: CASSLLNRRNEQFF. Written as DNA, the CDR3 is TGTGCCAGCAGCTTATTGAACAGGAGGAATGAGCAGTTCTTC.

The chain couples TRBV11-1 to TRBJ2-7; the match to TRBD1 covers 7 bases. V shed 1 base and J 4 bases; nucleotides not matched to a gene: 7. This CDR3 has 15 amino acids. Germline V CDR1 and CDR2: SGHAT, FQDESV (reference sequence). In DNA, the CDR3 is TGTGCCAGCAGCTTAGTAGGGGGCAGGTTGTACGAGCAGTACTTC. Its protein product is CASSLVGGRLYEQYF.

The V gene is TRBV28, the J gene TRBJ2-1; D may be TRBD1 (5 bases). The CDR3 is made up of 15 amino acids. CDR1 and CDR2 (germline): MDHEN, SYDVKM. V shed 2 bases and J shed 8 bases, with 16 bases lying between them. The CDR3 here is CASSLIAGMRDEQFF. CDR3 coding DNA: TGTGCCAGCAGTTTAATCGCAGGGATGCGCGATGAGCAGTTCTTC.

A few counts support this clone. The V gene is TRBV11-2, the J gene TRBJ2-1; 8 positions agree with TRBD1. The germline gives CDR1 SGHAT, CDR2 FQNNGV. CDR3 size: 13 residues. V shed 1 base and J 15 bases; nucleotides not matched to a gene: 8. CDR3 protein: CASSLGPDRDPFF. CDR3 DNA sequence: TGTGCCAGCAGCTTAGGCCCGGACAGGGACCCGTTCTTC.

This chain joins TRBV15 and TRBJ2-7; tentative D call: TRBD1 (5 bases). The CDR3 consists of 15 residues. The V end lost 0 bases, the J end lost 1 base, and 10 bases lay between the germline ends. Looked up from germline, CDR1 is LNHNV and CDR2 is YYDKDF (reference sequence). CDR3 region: CATSRDRGLSYEQYF. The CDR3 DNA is TGTGCCACCAGCAGAGATAGGGGCCTTTCCTACGAGCAGTACTTC. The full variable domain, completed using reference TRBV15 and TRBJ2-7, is DAMVIQNPRYQVTQFGKPVTLSCSQTLNHNVMYWYQQKSSQAPKLLFHYYDKDFNNEADTPDNFQSRRPNTSFCFLDIRSPGLGDTAMYLCATSRDRGLSYEQYFGPGTRLTVT.

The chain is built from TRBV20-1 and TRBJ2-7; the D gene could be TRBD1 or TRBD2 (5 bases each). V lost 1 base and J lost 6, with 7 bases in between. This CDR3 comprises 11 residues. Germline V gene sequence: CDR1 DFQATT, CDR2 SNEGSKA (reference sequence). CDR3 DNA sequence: TGCAGTGCTAGAGTTGGGGGCGAGCAGTACTTC. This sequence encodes CSARVGGEQYF.